This record looks at one TCR beta chain sequence and its context. Its antigen is unidentified. This entry belongs to a study of CD8 T cells in Susac syndrome. Study-wide points: Peak Susac CD8+ clonal expansion was seen in TEMRA cells and active patients.

V lost 3 bases and J lost 6; bases outside the gene matches: 7. This CDR3 has 15 amino acids. Per the germline V gene, CDR1 is SGHDT and CDR2 is YYEEEE. Reverse transcription of about 0.5 to 1 ug RNA was performed with random hexamers. One entry per CDR3 protein results from TCRdb running MiXCR on the immunoSEQ multiplex PCR reads. This sample has about 140,000 distinct CDR3 sequences; approximately 95% occur once, and the top ten carry around 0.2%. The chain links TRBV5-6 to TRBJ2-7, with 12 bases lining up with TRBD2. The clonotype was recovered from a human donor with Susac syndrome. The material sequenced was CD8+ T cells from PBMCs. CDR3 DNA: TGTGCCAGCAGCTGGGAGACTAGCGGGAGTCGCGAGCAGTACTTC. Translating gives CASSWETSGSREQYF.